A selection of T cell receptor beta chains follows, all from one sample in a study of shared clonotypes between healthy human individuals. Clones were sequenced by immunoSEQ multiplex PCR, and TCRdb holds only the in-frame ones, with some missing. The sample records about 680,000 clones, less than 80% being singletons. Specimen: memory CD4+ T cells sorted from blood. The source of these receptors is a woman under 40 in good health. Both conserved end residues are part of each CDR3. Fields, in order: J gene, V gene, clone size, D gene, CDR3 protein. The D gene is left open where the match is weak. Only part of the rows carry a size: once, few, many, or a class if the clone is expanded.

j_gene: TRBJ1-3; v_gene: TRBV28; abundance: -; d_gene: -; CDR3aa: CASSGGGVGNTIYF
j_gene: TRBJ2-2; v_gene: TRBV27; abundance: -; d_gene: TRBD1; CDR3aa: CASQTGEAGELFF
j_gene: TRBJ2-2; v_gene: TRBV29-1; abundance: -; d_gene: -; CDR3aa: CSVGRNTGELFF
j_gene: TRBJ2-1; v_gene: TRBV9; abundance: -; d_gene: -; CDR3aa: CASSVSPGEYNEQFF
j_gene: TRBJ2-7; v_gene: TRBV9; abundance: -; d_gene: -; CDR3aa: CASSGPAAPYEQYF
j_gene: TRBJ2-2; v_gene: TRBV5-1; abundance: once; d_gene: TRBD1; CDR3aa: CASSHGTGGTGELFF
j_gene: TRBJ1-2; v_gene: TRBV6-5; abundance: -; d_gene: -; CDR3aa: CASSSTGRGYTF
j_gene: TRBJ1-5; v_gene: TRBV5-1; abundance: -; d_gene: -; CDR3aa: CASSPRDPRRYQPQHF
j_gene: TRBJ2-5; v_gene: TRBV7-9; abundance: -; d_gene: TRBD2; CDR3aa: CASSLSGTQETQYF
j_gene: TRBJ2-1; v_gene: TRBV7-2; abundance: -; d_gene: -; CDR3aa: CASSRSGTDTRNEQFF
j_gene: TRBJ1-1; v_gene: TRBV5-1; abundance: -; d_gene: -; CDR3aa: CASSLDSAVYEAFF
j_gene: TRBJ2-3; v_gene: TRBV27; abundance: -; d_gene: -; CDR3aa: CASTEAQGDTQYF
j_gene: TRBJ2-5; v_gene: TRBV7-2; abundance: -; d_gene: TRBD1; CDR3aa: CASSSTPGTGEETQYF
j_gene: TRBJ2-5; v_gene: TRBV6-5; abundance: -; d_gene: TRBD1; CDR3aa: CASNRGRVEETQYF
j_gene: TRBJ1-2; v_gene: TRBV5-4; abundance: -; d_gene: TRBD1; CDR3aa: CASSLVDRAGYTF
j_gene: TRBJ1-5; v_gene: TRBV28; abundance: -; d_gene: TRBD1; CDR3aa: CATRGGRNSNQPQHF
j_gene: TRBJ2-5; v_gene: TRBV5-6; abundance: -; d_gene: TRBD2; CDR3aa: CASSLTGSGETQYF
j_gene: TRBJ1-2; v_gene: TRBV14; abundance: -; d_gene: -; CDR3aa: CASSQNYGYTF
j_gene: TRBJ2-7; v_gene: TRBV10-3; abundance: -; d_gene: -; CDR3aa: CAISDPTSQGISYEQYF
j_gene: TRBJ2-7; v_gene: TRBV6-5; abundance: -; d_gene: -; CDR3aa: CASSYSSFGSSYEQYF
j_gene: TRBJ2-7; v_gene: TRBV28; abundance: few; d_gene: -; CDR3aa: CASRYTQISSYEQYF
j_gene: TRBJ1-2; v_gene: TRBV2; abundance: -; d_gene: TRBD1; CDR3aa: CASSGQGAEYGYTF
j_gene: TRBJ1-2; v_gene: TRBV6-5; abundance: -; d_gene: -; CDR3aa: CASSKPTGWGYTF
j_gene: TRBJ2-2; v_gene: TRBV6-4; abundance: -; d_gene: -; CDR3aa: CASSVWGSAGELFF
j_gene: TRBJ1-5; v_gene: TRBV6-5; abundance: many; d_gene: -; CDR3aa: CASSYSPGNQPQHF
j_gene: TRBJ2-5; v_gene: TRBV23-1; abundance: -; d_gene: -; CDR3aa: CASSLRGWVETQYF
j_gene: TRBJ2-7; v_gene: TRBV4-1; abundance: -; d_gene: -; CDR3aa: CASSRSGEDYEQYF
j_gene: TRBJ2-6; v_gene: TRBV5-1; abundance: -; d_gene: -; CDR3aa: CASSKGLPSGANVLTF
j_gene: TRBJ1-1; v_gene: TRBV30; abundance: -; d_gene: -; CDR3aa: CAWCRDMNTEAFF
j_gene: TRBJ2-7; v_gene: TRBV7-8; abundance: -; d_gene: -; CDR3aa: CASSPARYEQYF
j_gene: TRBJ2-5; v_gene: TRBV5-1; abundance: -; d_gene: TRBD1; CDR3aa: CASSLGTGDETQYF
j_gene: TRBJ1-3; v_gene: TRBV25-1; abundance: -; d_gene: -; CDR3aa: CASSDLRGNGNTIYF
j_gene: TRBJ2-7; v_gene: TRBV6-5; abundance: -; d_gene: TRBD1; CDR3aa: CASSSPGQGTYEQYF
j_gene: TRBJ2-7; v_gene: TRBV5-4; abundance: few; d_gene: -; CDR3aa: CASSAKAGVEQYF
j_gene: TRBJ2-1; v_gene: TRBV7-9; abundance: -; d_gene: -; CDR3aa: CATYTYNEQFF
j_gene: TRBJ2-5; v_gene: TRBV6-1; abundance: -; d_gene: -; CDR3aa: CASSESHLGLVGGETQYF
j_gene: TRBJ2-2; v_gene: TRBV5-1; abundance: -; d_gene: TRBD2; CDR3aa: CASSASTSGRNTGELFF
j_gene: TRBJ2-1; v_gene: TRBV11-2; abundance: few; d_gene: -; CDR3aa: CASSLVVGGYNEQFF
j_gene: TRBJ2-7; v_gene: TRBV10-2; abundance: -; d_gene: -; CDR3aa: CASSGLLSSYEQYF
j_gene: TRBJ2-7; v_gene: TRBV9; abundance: -; d_gene: TRBD2; CDR3aa: CASSVGGTSGIVQYF
j_gene: TRBJ1-2; v_gene: TRBV6-1; abundance: few; d_gene: TRBD1; CDR3aa: CASSESPGQTTRYGYTF
j_gene: TRBJ1-1; v_gene: TRBV20-1; abundance: -; d_gene: -; CDR3aa: CSASQGTAFF
j_gene: TRBJ2-5; v_gene: TRBV2; abundance: -; d_gene: TRBD1; CDR3aa: CATRQGDVGETQYF
j_gene: TRBJ1-3; v_gene: TRBV19; abundance: -; d_gene: -; CDR3aa: CATKRAGSGNTIYF
j_gene: TRBJ2-6; v_gene: TRBV25-1; abundance: few; d_gene: TRBD1; CDR3aa: CASKDRAGANVLTF
j_gene: TRBJ2-2; v_gene: TRBV19; abundance: once; d_gene: TRBD1; CDR3aa: CASDPKARTGLTGELFF
j_gene: TRBJ2-1; v_gene: TRBV29-1; abundance: -; d_gene: TRBD1; CDR3aa: CSAVTGGTYNEQFF
j_gene: TRBJ1-2; v_gene: TRBV28; abundance: -; d_gene: TRBD1; CDR3aa: CASSLSRGNYGYTF
j_gene: TRBJ1-4; v_gene: TRBV11-2; abundance: -; d_gene: TRBD1; CDR3aa: CASSLGHRGSNEKLFF
j_gene: TRBJ2-3; v_gene: TRBV28; abundance: -; d_gene: -; CDR3aa: CASSKAQMIPPYSTDTQYF
j_gene: TRBJ2-3; v_gene: TRBV29-1; abundance: -; d_gene: TRBD2; CDR3aa: CSDINMGGRIDTQYF
j_gene: TRBJ2-5; v_gene: TRBV5-4; abundance: -; d_gene: TRBD1; CDR3aa: CASSSGQGSPQETQYF
j_gene: TRBJ2-5; v_gene: TRBV9; abundance: -; d_gene: -; CDR3aa: CASSVDAGGQETQYF
j_gene: TRBJ1-1; v_gene: TRBV6-5; abundance: -; d_gene: -; CDR3aa: CASSPGGGWTEAFF